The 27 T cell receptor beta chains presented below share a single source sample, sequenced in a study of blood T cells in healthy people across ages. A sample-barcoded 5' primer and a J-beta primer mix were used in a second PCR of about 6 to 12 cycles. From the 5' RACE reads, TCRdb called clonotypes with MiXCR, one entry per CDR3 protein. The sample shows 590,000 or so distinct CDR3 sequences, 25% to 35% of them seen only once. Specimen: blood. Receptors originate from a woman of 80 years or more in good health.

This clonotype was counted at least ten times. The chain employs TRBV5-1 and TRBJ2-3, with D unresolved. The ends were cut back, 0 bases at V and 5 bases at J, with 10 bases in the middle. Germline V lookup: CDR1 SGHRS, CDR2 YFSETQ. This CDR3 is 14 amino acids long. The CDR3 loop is CASSLDGRGDTQYF. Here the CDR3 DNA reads TGCGCCAGCAGCTTGGACGGGCGTGGAGATACGCAGTATTTT.

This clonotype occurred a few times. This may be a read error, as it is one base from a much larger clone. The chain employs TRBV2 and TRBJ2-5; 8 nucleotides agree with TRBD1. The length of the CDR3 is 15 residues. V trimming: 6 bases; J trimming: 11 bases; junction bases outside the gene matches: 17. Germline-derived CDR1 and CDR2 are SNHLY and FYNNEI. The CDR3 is CASRENGPGGDEQYF. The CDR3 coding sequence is TGTGCCAGCAGGGAAAACGGCCCAGGGGGCGATGAGCAGTACTTC.

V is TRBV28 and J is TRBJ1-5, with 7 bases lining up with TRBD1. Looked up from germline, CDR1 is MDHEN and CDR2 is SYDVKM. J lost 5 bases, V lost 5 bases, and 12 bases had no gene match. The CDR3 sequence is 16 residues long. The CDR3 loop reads CASSRQGGQRDQPQHF. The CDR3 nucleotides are TGTGCCAGCAGTCGACAGGGAGGACAACGCGATCAGCCCCAGCATTTT.

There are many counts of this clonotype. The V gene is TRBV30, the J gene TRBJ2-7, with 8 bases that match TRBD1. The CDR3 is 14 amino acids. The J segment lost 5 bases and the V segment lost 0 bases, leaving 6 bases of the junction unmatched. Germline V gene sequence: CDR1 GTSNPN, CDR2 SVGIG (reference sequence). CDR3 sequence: CAWSVNGQGNEQYF. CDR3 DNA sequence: TGTGCCTGGAGTGTAAACGGACAGGGTAACGAGCAGTACTTC.

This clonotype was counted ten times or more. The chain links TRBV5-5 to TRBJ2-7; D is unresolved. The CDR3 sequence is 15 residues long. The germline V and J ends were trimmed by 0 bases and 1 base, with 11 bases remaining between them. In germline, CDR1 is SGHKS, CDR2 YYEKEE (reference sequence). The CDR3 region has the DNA TGTGCCAGCAGCTTGGAGGTGCAGGTTTCCTACGAGCAGTACTTC. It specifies CASSLEVQVSYEQYF. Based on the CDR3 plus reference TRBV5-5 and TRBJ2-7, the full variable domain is DAGVTQSPTHLIKTRGQQVTLRCSPISGHKSVSWYQQVLGQGPQFIFQYYEKEERGRGNFPDRFSARQFPNYSSELNVNALLLGDSALYLCASSLEVQVSYEQYFGPGTRLTVT.

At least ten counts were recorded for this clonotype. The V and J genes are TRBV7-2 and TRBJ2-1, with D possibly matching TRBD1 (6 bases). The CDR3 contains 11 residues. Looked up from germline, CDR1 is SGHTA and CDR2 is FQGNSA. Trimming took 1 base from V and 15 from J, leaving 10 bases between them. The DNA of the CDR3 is TGTGCCAGCAGCTTAGGGGGACAACTGTTCTTC. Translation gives CASSLGGQLFF.

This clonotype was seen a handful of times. The DNA for the CDR3 is TGTGCCAGCAGTCTGGGCGGGGGGCGGACCGGGGAGCTGTTTTTT. Translated: CASSLGGGRTGELFF. The V call is TRBV27, the J call TRBJ2-2, with TRBD2 matching 8 bases. V shed 5 bases and J 5 bases; nucleotides not matched to a gene: 7. Germline lookup yields CDR1 MNHEY and CDR2 SMNVEV (reference sequence). The CDR3 is 15 residues long.

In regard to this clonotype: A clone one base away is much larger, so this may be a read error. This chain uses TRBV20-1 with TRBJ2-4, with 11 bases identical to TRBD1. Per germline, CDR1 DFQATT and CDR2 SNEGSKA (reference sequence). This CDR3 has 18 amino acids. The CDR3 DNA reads TGCAGTGCCCGGGGGACAGGGGGATTTTCTTTAGGCAAAGACATTCAGTACTTC. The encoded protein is CSARGTGGFSLGKDIQYF.

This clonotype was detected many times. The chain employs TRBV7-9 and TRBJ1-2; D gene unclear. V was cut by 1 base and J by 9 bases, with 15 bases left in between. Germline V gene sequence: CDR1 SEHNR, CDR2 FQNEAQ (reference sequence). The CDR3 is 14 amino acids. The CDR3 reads CASSLEERALSYTF. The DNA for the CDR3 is TGTGCCAGCAGCTTAGAAGAACGCGCGTTGAGCTACACCTTC.

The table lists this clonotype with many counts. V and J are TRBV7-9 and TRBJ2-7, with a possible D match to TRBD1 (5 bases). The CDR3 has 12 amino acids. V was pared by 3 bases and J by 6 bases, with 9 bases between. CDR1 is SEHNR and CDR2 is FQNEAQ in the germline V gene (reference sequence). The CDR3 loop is CASSFRDSEQYF. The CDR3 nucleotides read TGTGCCAGCAGCTTCAGGGATTCCGAGCAGTACTTC.

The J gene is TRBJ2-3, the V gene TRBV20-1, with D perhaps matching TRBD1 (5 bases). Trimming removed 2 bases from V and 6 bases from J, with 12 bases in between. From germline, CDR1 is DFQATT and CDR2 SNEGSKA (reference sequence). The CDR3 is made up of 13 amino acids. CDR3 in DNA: TGCAGTGCTAGACTTCCCCCAGGGGATACGCAGTATTTT. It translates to CSARLPPGDTQYF.

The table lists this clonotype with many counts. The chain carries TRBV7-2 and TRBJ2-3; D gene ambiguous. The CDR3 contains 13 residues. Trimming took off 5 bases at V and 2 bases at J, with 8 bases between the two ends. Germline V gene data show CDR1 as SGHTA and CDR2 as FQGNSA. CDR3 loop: CASSPQFTDTQYF. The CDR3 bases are TGTGCCAGCAGCCCTCAATTCACAGATACGCAGTATTTT.

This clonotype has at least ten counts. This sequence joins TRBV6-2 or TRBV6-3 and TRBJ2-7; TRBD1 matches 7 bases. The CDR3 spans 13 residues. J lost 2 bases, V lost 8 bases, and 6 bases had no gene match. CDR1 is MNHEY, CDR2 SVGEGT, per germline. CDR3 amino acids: CASESGQPYEQYF. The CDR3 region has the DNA TGTGCCAGCGAATCGGGACAGCCCTACGAGCAGTACTTC.

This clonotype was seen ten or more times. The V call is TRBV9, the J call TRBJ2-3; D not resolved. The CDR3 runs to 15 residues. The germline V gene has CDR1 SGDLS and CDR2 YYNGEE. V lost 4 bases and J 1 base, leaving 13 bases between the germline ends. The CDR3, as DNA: TGTGCCAGCAGCCAACGCTTCGGTGGCACAGATACGCAGTATTTT. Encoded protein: CASSQRFGGTDTQYF.

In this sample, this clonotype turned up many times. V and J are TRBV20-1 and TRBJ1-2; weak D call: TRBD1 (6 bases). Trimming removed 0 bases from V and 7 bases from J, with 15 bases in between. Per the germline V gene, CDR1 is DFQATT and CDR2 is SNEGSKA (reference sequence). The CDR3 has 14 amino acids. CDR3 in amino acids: CSARDRNREGGYTF. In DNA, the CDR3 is TGCAGTGCTAGAGATCGTAACAGGGAAGGTGGCTACACCTTC.

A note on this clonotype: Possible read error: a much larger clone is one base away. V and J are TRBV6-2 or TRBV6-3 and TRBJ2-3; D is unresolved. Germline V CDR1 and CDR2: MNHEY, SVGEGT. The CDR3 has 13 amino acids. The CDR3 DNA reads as TGTGCCAGCAGCCAGACCTTCACAGATACGCGGTATTTT. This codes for CASSQTFTDTRYF.

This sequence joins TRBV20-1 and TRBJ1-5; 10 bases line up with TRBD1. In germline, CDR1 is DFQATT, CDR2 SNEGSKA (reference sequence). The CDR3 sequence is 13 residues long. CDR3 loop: CSLTGGFDQPQHF. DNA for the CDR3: TGCAGCCTGACAGGGGGCTTTGATCAGCCCCAGCATTTT.

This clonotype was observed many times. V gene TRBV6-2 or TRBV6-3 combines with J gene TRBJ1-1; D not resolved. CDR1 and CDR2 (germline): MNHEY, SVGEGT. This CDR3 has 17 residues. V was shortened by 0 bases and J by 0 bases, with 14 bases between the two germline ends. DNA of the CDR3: TGTGCCAGCAGTTACTCGACCGGATTGGGCATGAACACTGAAGCTTTCTTT. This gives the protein CASSYSTGLGMNTEAFF.

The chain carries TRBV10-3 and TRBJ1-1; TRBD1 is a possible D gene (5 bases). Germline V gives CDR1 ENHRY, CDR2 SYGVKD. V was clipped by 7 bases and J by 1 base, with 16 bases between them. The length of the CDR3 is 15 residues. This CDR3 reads CAIMPGGGRNTEAFF. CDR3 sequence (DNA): TGTGCCATCATGCCCGGTGGGGGGAGGAACACTGAAGCTTTCTTT.

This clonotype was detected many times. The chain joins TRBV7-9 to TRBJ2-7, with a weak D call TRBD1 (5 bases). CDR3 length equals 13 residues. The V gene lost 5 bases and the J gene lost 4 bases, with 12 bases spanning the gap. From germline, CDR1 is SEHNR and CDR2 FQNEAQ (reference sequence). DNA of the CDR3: TGTGCCAGCAGCCCACCGACAGAGTACGAGCAGTACTTC. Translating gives CASSPPTEYEQYF.

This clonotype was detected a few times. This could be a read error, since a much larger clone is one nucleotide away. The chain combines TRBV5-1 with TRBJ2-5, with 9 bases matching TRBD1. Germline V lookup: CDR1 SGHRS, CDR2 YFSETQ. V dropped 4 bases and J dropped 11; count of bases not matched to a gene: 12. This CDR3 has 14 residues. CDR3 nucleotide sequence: TGCGCCAGCAGCCCTCCGGGACAGGGTGGGAGGCAGTACTTC. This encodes CASSPPGQGGRQYF.

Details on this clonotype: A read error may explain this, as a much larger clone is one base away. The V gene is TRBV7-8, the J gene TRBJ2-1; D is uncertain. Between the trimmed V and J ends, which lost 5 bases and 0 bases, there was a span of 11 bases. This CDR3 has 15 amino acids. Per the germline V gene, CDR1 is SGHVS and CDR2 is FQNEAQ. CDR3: CASSPRIGSYNEQFF. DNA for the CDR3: TGTGCCAGCAGCCCCCGCATCGGCTCCTACAATGAGCAGTTCTTC.

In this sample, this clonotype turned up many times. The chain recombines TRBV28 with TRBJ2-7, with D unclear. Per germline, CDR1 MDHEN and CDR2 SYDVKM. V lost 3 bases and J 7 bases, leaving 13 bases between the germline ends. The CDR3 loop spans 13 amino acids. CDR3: CASSFLRRWEQYF. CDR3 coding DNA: TGTGCCAGCAGTTTCCTGAGACGTTGGGAGCAGTACTTC.

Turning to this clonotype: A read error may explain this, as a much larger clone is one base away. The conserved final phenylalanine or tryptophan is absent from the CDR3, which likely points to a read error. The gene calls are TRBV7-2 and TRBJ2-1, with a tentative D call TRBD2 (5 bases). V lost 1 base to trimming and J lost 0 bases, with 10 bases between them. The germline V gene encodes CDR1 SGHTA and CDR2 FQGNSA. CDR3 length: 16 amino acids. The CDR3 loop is CASSLGTVRSYNEQFV. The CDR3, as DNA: TGTGCCAGCAGCTTAGGGACTGTCCGCTCCTACAATGAGCAGTTCGTC.

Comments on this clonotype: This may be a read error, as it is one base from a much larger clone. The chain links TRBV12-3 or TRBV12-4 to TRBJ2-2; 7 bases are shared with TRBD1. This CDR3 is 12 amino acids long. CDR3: CASSRQGWERFF. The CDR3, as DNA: TGTGCCAGCAGTCGACAGGGTTGGGAGCGGTTTTTT.

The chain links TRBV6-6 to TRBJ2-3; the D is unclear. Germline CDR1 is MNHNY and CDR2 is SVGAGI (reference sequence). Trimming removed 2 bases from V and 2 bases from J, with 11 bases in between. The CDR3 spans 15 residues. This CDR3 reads CASSYGIGPTDTQYF. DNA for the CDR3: TGTGCCAGCAGTTACGGCATAGGGCCCACAGATACGCAGTATTTT.

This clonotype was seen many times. The CDR3 loop is CASSLGARAFREFF. DNA of the CDR3: TGTGCCAGCAGCTTGGGGGCCAGGGCATTCAGAGAGTTCTTC. V usage is TRBV5-5 and J usage is TRBJ2-1, with a weak D call TRBD1 (5 bases). The CDR3 spans 14 residues. Germline assignment: CDR1 SGHKS and CDR2 YYEKEE (reference sequence). Trimming took 0 bases from V and 14 from J, leaving 18 bases between them. Filled out from reference TRBV5-5 and TRBJ2-1, the complete variable domain reads DAGVTQSPTHLIKTRGQQVTLRCSPISGHKSVSWYQQVLGQGPQFIFQYYEKEERGRGNFPDRFSARQFPNYSSELNVNALLLGDSALYLCASSLGARAFREFFGPGTRLTVL.